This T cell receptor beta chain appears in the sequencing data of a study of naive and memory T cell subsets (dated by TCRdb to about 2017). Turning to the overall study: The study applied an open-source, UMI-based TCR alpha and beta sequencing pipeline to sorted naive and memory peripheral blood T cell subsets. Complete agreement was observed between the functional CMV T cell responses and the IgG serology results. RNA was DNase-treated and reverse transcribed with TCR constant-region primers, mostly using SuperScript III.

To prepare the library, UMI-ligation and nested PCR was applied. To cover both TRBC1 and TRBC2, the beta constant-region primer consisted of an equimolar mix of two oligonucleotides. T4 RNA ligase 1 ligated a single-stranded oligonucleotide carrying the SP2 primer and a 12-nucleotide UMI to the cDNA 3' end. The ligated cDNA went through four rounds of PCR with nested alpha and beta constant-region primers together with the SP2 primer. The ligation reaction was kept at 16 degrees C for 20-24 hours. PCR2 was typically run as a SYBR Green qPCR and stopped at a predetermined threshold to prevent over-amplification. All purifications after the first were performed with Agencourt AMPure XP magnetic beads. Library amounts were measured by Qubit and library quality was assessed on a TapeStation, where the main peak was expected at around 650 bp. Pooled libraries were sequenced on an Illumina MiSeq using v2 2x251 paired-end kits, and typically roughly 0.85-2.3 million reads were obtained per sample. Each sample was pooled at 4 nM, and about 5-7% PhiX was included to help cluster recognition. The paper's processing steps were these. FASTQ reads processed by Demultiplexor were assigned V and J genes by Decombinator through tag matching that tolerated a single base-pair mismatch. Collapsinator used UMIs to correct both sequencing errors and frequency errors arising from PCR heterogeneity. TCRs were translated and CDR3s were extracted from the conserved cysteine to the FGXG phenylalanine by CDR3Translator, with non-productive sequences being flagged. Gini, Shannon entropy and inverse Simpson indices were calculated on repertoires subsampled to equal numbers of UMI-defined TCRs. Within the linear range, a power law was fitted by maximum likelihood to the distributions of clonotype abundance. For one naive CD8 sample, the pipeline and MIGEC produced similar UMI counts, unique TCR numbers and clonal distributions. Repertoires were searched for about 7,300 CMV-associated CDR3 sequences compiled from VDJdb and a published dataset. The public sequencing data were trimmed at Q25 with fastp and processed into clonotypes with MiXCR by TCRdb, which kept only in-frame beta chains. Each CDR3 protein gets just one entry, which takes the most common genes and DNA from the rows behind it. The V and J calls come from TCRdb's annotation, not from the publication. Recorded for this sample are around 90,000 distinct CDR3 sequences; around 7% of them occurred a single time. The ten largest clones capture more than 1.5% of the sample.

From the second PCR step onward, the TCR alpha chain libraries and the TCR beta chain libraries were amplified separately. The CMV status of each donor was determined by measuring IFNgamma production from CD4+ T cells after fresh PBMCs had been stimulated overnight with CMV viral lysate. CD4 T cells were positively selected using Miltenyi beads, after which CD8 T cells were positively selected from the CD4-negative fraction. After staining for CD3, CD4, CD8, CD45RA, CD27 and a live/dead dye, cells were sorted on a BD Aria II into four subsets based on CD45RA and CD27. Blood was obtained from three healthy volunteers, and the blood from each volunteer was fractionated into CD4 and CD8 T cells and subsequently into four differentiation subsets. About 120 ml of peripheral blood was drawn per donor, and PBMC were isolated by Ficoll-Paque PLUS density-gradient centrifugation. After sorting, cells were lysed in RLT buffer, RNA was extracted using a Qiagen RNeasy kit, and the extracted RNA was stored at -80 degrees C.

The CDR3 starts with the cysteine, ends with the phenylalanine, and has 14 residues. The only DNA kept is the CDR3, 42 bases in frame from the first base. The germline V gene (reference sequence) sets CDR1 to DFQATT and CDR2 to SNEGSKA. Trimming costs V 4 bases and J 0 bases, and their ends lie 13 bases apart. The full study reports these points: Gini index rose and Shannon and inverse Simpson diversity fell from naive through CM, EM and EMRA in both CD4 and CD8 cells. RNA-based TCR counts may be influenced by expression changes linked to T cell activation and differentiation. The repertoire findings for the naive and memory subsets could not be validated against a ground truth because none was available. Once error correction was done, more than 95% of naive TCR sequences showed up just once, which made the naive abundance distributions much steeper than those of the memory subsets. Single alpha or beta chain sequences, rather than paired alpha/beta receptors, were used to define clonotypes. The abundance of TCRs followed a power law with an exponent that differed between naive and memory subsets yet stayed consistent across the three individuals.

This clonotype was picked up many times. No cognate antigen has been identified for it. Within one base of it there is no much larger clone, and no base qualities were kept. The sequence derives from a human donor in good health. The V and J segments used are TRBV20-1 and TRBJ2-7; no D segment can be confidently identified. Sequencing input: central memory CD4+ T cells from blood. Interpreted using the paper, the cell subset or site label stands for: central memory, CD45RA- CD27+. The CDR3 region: CSATTRASSYEQYF. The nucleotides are TGCAGTGCTACAACGCGCGCAAGCTCCTACGAGCAGTACTTC.